This record covers a single T cell receptor beta chain. Its specificity is not known. The sample belongs to a study of T-cell memory formation after mild COVID-19. Regarding the study as a whole: Some clones that responded were present in memory (sampled pre-infection), which suggests cross-reactive memory joined. SARS-CoV-2 specificity was not confirmed for second-wave clones peaking on day 37.

CDR3 length: 12 residues. Germline V gives CDR1 SQVTM, CDR2 ANQGSEA. The V and J ends lost 5 bases and 3 bases respectively, with 8 bases between them. The TCR alpha and TCR beta cDNA libraries, bearing sample barcodes and UMIs, were generated by 5'RACE using constant-segment primers. TCRdb re-called the 5' RACE reads with MiXCR, one entry per CDR3 protein. The sample lists around 83,000 distinct CDR3 sequences; approximately 25% were seen once. The gene calls are TRBV29-1 and TRBJ1-3, with unresolved D. The sample taken for sequencing was PBMCs or a T cell subset sorted from them (not recorded which). This TCR derives from a young man who had mild COVID-19 (a few samples of this study predate the infection). Cell type and time point are not known. The CDR3 bases are TGCAGCGTTCTCTACCTTGGAAACACCATATATTTT. Encoded protein: CSVLYLGNTIYF.